Described below is a single T cell receptor (beta chain) sequence and its context. Per the original data handling: Reference gene primer amplification gave nucleated cell count estimates. Profiled with immunoSEQ multiplex PCR; TCRdb holds only in-frame clones, not every one. The V and J calls and clone size were taken over from that table, and D and trimming were inferred from the DNA. The sample has about 440,000 clones; less than 95% are singletons. Those enrolled, adults aged 18 to 89 years, came from around 24 US areas. Donors of Cohort 3 who recovered were those that had two negative PCRs, clearance, or symptom resolution. The CDR3 sequence is 18 residues long. The germline CDR1 and CDR2 sequences are SNHLY and FYNNEI. V gave up 0 bases and J gave up 0 bases; unmatched junction bases: 4. These data are taken from a study of blood T cell repertoires in COVID-19. Study summary: The samples span acute and convalescent COVID-19 from the United States, Italy and Spain.

Sequences were obtained from PBMCs or T cells enriched from blood (not recorded which). The clonotype originates from a man aged 18 to 29 who had recovered from COVID-19. This chain joins TRBV2 and TRBJ2-5; TRBD2 aligns across 13 bases. CDR3 amino acids: CASSEARGTSGDQETQYF. The DNA for the CDR3 is TGTGCCAGCAGTGAAGCGCGGGGGACTAGCGGGGACCAAGAGACCCAGTACTTC.